This T cell receptor (beta chain) derives from a study of blood T cell repertoires in COVID-19. The assay was immunoSEQ multiplex PCR, and TCRdb's table has in-frame clones only and misses some. The repertoire holds approximately 450,000 clones, nearly 90% seen once, with under 2% in the top ten. The ends were cut back, 2 bases at V and 7 bases at J, with 11 bases in the middle. The CDR3 has 13 amino acids. Germline values: CDR1 KGHSH, CDR2 LQKENI. The chain uses TRBV18 and TRBJ1-2; D is unresolved. The receptor was isolated from a woman aged 18-30 years with acute COVID-19. Material for sequencing was PBMCs or T cells enriched from blood (not recorded which). This chain's CDR3 is CASSPDGFGGYTF. The CDR3 DNA reads TGTGCCAGCTCACCAGACGGGTTTGGTGGCTACACCTTC. Variable domain in full (rest from reference TRBV18 and TRBJ1-2): NAGVMQNPRHLVRRRGQEARLRCSPMKGHSHVYWYRQLPEEGLKFMVYLQKENIIDESGMPKERFSAEFPKEGPSILRIQQVVRGDSAAYFCASSPDGFGGYTFGSGTRLTVV.